The 15 T cell receptor beta chains reported below all come from one sample, sequenced in a study of blood T cell repertoires in COVID-19. Clones were read by immunoSEQ multiplex PCR, and TCRdb kept only the in-frame ones, dropping some. The top ten clones hold approximately 5.4% of a sample with 150,000 or so clones, around 84% of them seen once. Specimen: peripheral blood. Source of these receptors: a woman aged 50 to 65 with COVID-19, enrolled during active disease.

CDR3 sequence (DNA): TGTGCCAGCAGCCCACCTCTTGGGAGCCCCCAAGGCAATGAGCAGTTCTTC. This sequence encodes CASSPPLGSPQGNEQFF. The J gene is TRBJ2-1, the V gene TRBV5-8; perhaps TRBD2 as D (5 bases). The germline V gene encodes CDR1 SGHTS and CDR2 YDEGEE. V shed 4 bases and J shed 6 bases, with 23 bases lying between them. CDR3 length: 17 amino acids.

CDR3 loop: CASSWLTATNEKLFF. The DNA for the CDR3 is TGTGCCAGCAGCTGGCTGACTGCAACTAATGAAAAACTGTTTTTT. J is TRBJ1-4 and V is TRBV5-5; D is uncertain. Per germline, CDR1 SGHKS and CDR2 YYEKEE (reference sequence). Trimming left V 3 bases short and J 0 bases short, with 9 bases between. The CDR3 spans 15 residues. Looking up the rest from reference TRBV5-5 and TRBJ1-4 gives the full variable domain: DAGVTQSPTHLIKTRGQQVTLRCSPISGHKSVSWYQQVLGQGPQFIFQYYEKEERGRGNFPDRFSARQFPNYSSELNVNALLLGDSALYLCASSWLTATNEKLFFGSGTQLSVL.

CDR3 in DNA: TGTGCCAGCAGCCAGGACAGGGGAGGGCAAGAGACCCAGTACTTC. Protein: CASSQDRGGQETQYF. The chain carries TRBV3-1 (or the pseudogene TRBV3-2) and TRBJ2-5; TRBD1 aligns across 9 bases. Germline V gene data show CDR1 as LGHDT and CDR2 as YNNKEL (reference sequence). V lost 3 bases and J lost 2; bases outside the gene matches: 4. The CDR3 covers 15 residues.

The chain is built from TRBV6-6 and TRBJ1-3, with a weak D call TRBD1 (5 bases). The germline V gene has CDR1 MNHNY and CDR2 SVGAGI (reference sequence). Deletions cut 7 bases from V and 0 bases from J, with 16 bases between. The CDR3 has 16 amino acids. This chain's CDR3 is CASKHDSTHSGNTIYF. CDR3 nucleotide sequence: TGTGCCAGCAAGCACGACAGTACCCACTCTGGAAACACCATATATTTT.

The gene calls are TRBV27 and TRBJ2-7, with 10 nucleotides matching TRBD1. Germline V lookup: CDR1 MNHEY, CDR2 SMNVEV (reference sequence). The V gene end was trimmed by 2 bases and the J gene end by 5 bases; junction bases not matched to a gene: 3. The CDR3 length is 14 residues. The CDR3 DNA reads TGTGCCAGCAGTTTAAAGGGACAGGGGAACGAGCAGTACTTC. Amino acids: CASSLKGQGNEQYF.

J is TRBJ1-3 and V is TRBV9; TRBD1 matches at 9 bases. With 4 bases clipped from V and 6 bases from J, the junction kept 14 bases outside the gene matches. CDR3 length: 17 amino acids. Germline assignment: CDR1 SGDLS and CDR2 YYNGEE. CDR3 protein: CASSRNPGQGSVNTIYF. The CDR3 nucleotides read TGTGCCAGCAGCCGTAATCCGGGACAGGGATCGGTAAACACCATATATTTT.

CDR3 loop: CASSIRAGEETQYF. The CDR3 DNA is TGTGCCAGTAGTATTAGGGCAGGGGAGGAGACCCAGTACTTC. The V call is TRBV19, the J call TRBJ2-5, with a weak D call TRBD1 (6 bases). The ends were cut back, 3 bases at V and 5 bases at J, with 13 bases in the middle. Germline CDR1 LNHDA, CDR2 SQIVND (reference sequence). This CDR3 has 14 amino acids. The whole variable domain, remainder taken from reference TRBV19 and TRBJ2-5, is DGGITQSPKYLFRKEGQNVTLSCEQNLNHDAMYWYRQDPGQGLRLIYYSQIVNDFQKGDIAEGYSVSREKKESFPLTVTSAQKNPTAFYLCASSIRAGEETQYFGPGTRLLVL.

The rearrangement joins TRBV6-1 to TRBJ1-6; tentatively, D is TRBD1 (5 bases). The germline V gene encodes CDR1 MNHNS and CDR2 SASEGT. V gave up 1 base and J gave up 0 bases, with 16 bases separating them. The CDR3 totals 19 residues. The CDR3 loop is CASSEGTGGISSYNSPLHF. The CDR3 DNA sequence: TGTGCCAGCAGTGAAGGGACGGGGGGGATAAGCTCCTATAATTCACCCCTCCACTTT.

This chain connects TRBV11-2 to TRBJ2-3; no clear D gene. Per germline, CDR1 SGHAT and CDR2 FQNNGV. The CDR3 sequence is 17 residues long. The V end was cut by 3 bases, the J end by 1 base, with 17 bases between. CDR3 DNA: TGTGCCAGCAGCTTCCAAAAGCCCGGGTCCGGCACAGATACGCAGTATTTT. This gives the protein CASSFQKPGSGTDTQYF.

V is TRBV10-3 and J is TRBJ1-1; tentatively, D is TRBD1 (6 bases). The V end lost 7 bases, the J end lost 0 bases, and 18 bases lay between the germline ends. The CDR3 is made up of 16 amino acids. Germline V lookup: CDR1 ENHRY, CDR2 SYGVKD. CDR3 bases: TGTGCCATCACCCCTAACCAGGGGCAAATGAACACTGAAGCTTTCTTT. Translated, it gives CAITPNQGQMNTEAFF.

The chain couples TRBV30 to TRBJ1-2, with TRBD1 as a possible D gene (5 bases). CDR1 and CDR2 from the germline V gene are GTSNPN and SVGIG (reference sequence). V shed 4 bases and J shed 4 bases, with 10 bases lying between them. The CDR3 has 12 amino acids. In nucleotides, the CDR3 is TGTGCCTGGACAGGGCAAGGCTATGGCTACACCTTC. This sequence encodes CAWTGQGYGYTF.

This clone showed up just a few times. V usage is TRBV6-1 and J usage is TRBJ1-4; TRBD1 might be the D (5 bases). The germline V and J ends were trimmed by 3 bases and 8 bases, with 13 bases remaining between them. Looked up from germline, CDR1 is MNHNS and CDR2 is SASEGT. The CDR3 has 14 amino acids. In DNA form, the CDR3 reads TGTGCCAGCAGTGATTGGGCAGGGCAGGAAAAACTGTTTTTT. Translation gives CASSDWAGQEKLFF.

The rearrangement uses TRBV11-3 and TRBJ2-1; 13 nucleotides align to TRBD2. V dropped 10 bases and J dropped 7; count of bases not matched to a gene: 7. The CDR3 loop spans 14 amino acids. CDR1 SGHNT and CDR2 YENEEA come from the germline V gene. CDR3 loop: CATALAGGWNEQFF. The CDR3 DNA reads TGTGCCACCGCACTAGCGGGGGGGTGGAATGAGCAGTTCTTC.

The chain couples TRBV28 to TRBJ1-1; D may be TRBD1 (5 bases). The CDR3 contains 14 residues. Trimming cost V 6 bases and J 5 bases, with 16 bases left between them. CDR1 and CDR2 (germline): MDHEN, SYDVKM. The CDR3 nucleotides are TGTGCCAGCAGCTCGGGGCAAAGCGGGACTGAAGCTTTCTTT. Its protein is CASSSGQSGTEAFF.

This clone was counted once. The genes are TRBV25-1 and TRBJ2-7, with 9 bases fitting TRBD1. CDR1 and CDR2 (germline): MGHDK, SYGVNS. Unmatched junction bases numbered 4, after V lost 6 bases and J lost 1 base. This CDR3 spans 14 amino acids. CDR3: CASRAQGASYEQYF. Here the CDR3 DNA reads TGTGCCAGCAGAGCACAGGGGGCTTCCTACGAGCAGTACTTC.